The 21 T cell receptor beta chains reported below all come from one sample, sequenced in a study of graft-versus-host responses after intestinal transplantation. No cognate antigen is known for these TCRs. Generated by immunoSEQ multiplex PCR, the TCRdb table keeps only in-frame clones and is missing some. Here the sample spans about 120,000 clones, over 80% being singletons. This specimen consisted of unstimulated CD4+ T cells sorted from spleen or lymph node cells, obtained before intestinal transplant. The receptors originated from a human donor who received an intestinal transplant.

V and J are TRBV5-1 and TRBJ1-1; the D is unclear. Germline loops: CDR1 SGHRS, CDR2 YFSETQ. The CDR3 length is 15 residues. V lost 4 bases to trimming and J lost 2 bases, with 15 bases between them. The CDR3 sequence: CASSPTININTEAFF. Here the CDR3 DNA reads TGCGCCAGCAGCCCTACCATAAACATTAACACTGAAGCTTTCTTT.

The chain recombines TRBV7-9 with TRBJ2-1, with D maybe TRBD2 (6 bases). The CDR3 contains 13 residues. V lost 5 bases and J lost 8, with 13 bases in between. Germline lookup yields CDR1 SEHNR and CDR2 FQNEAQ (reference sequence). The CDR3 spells CASSKGGHDEQFF. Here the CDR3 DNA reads TGTGCCAGCAGCAAAGGAGGGCACGATGAGCAGTTCTTC.

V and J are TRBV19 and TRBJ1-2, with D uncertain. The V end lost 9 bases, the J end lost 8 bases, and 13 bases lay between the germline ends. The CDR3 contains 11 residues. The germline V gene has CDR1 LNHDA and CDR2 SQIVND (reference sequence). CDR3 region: CASHLTGGYTF. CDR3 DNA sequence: TGTGCCAGCCACTTAACGGGCGGCTACACCTTC.

The CDR3 sequence: CASSLAVGMNTEAFF. The CDR3 DNA is TGTGCCAGCAGCTTAGCGGTGGGGATGAACACTGAAGCTTTCTTT. The chain joins TRBV7-2 to TRBJ1-1; D is undetermined. V lost 0 bases to trimming and J lost 0 bases, with 8 bases between them. The CDR3 covers 15 residues. Germline CDR1 and CDR2: SGHTA and FQGNSA.

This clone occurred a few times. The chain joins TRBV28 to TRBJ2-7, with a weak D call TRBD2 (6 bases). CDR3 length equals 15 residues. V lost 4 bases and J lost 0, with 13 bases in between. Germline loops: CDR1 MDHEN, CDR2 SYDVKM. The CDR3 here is CASSSPGLSSYEQYF. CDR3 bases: TGTGCCAGCAGTTCACCGGGACTGAGCTCCTACGAGCAGTACTTC.

The CDR3 is CASSLGRTQYF. CDR3 in DNA: TGTGCCAGCAGCCTGGGACGGACACAGTACTTC. V is TRBV28 and J is TRBJ2-5; possibly TRBD1 or TRBD2 for D (5 bases each). Trimming took 6 bases from V and 11 from J, leaving 13 bases between them. This CDR3 is 11 amino acids long. Per germline, CDR1 MDHEN and CDR2 SYDVKM. Full variable domain (rest looked up from reference TRBV28 and TRBJ2-5): DVKVTQSSRYLVKRTGEKVFLECVQDMDHENMFWYRQDPGLGLRLIYFSYDVKMKEKGDIPEGYSVSREKKERFSLILESASTNQTSMYLCASSLGRTQYFGPGTRLLVL.

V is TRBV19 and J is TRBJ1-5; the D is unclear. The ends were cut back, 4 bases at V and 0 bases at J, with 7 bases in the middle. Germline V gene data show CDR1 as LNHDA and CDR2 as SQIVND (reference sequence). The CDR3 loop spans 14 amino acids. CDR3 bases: TGTGCCAGTAGTACCAGTTATAGCAATCAGCCCCAGCATTTT. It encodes CASSTSYSNQPQHF. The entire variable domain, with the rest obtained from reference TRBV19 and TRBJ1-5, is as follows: DGGITQSPKYLFRKEGQNVTLSCEQNLNHDAMYWYRQDPGQGLRLIYYSQIVNDFQKGDIAEGYSVSREKKESFPLTVTSAQKNPTAFYLCASSTSYSNQPQHFGDGTRLSIL.

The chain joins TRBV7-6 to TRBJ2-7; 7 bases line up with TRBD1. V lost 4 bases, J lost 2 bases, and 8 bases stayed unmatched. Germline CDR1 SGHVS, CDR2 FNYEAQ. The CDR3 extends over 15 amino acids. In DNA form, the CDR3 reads TGTGCCAGCAGCTCTTTACAGGGGCGACCCTACGAGCAGTACTTC. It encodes CASSSLQGRPYEQYF. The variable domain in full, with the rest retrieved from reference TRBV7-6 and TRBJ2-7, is GAGVSQSPRYKVTKRGQDVALRCDPISGHVSLYWYRQALGQGPEFLTYFNYEAQQDKSGLPNDRFSAERPEGSISTLTIQRTEQRDSAMYRCASSSLQGRPYEQYFGPGTRLTVT.

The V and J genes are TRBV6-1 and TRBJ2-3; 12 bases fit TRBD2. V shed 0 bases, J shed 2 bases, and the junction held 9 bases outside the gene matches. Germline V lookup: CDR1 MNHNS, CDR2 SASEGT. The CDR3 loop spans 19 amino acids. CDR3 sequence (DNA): TGTGCCAGCAGTGAAGCTGTCCCCGGACTAGCGGGAACCACAGATACGCAGTATTTT. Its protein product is CASSEAVPGLAGTTDTQYF.

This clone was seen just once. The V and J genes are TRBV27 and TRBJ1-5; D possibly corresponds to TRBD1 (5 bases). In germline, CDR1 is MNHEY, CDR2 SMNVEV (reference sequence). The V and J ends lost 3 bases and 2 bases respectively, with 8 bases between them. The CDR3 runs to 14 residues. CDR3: CASSFLQGNQPQHF. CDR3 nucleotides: TGTGCCAGCAGTTTTCTACAGGGCAATCAGCCCCAGCATTTT.

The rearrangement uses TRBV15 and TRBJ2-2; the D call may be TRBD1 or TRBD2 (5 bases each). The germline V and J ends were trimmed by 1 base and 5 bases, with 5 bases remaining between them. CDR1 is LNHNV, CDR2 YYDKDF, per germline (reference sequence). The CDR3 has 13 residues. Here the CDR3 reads CATSRGGTGELFF. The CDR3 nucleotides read TGTGCCACCAGCAGAGGGGGGACCGGGGAGCTGTTTTTT.

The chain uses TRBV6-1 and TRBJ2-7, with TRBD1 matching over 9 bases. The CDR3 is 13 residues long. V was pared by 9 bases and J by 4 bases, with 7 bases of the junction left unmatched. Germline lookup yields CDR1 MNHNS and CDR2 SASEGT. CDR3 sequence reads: CASKTGQGYEQYF. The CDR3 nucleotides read TGTGCCAGTAAGACGGGACAGGGTTACGAGCAGTACTTC.

In DNA form, the CDR3 reads TGTGCCATCAGTGAGGGGGAAGAGACCCAGTACTTC. This gives the protein CAISEGEETQYF. The rearrangement links TRBV10-3 to TRBJ2-5; D call uncertain. V lost 2 bases and J 3 bases, leaving 4 bases between the germline ends. CDR3 length: 12 amino acids. Per the germline V gene, CDR1 is ENHRY and CDR2 is SYGVKD.

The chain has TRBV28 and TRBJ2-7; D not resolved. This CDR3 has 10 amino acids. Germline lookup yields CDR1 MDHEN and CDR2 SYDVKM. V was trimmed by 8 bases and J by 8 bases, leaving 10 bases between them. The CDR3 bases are TGTGCCAGCGGACGGCAGCAGCAGTACTTC. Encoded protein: CASGRQQQYF.

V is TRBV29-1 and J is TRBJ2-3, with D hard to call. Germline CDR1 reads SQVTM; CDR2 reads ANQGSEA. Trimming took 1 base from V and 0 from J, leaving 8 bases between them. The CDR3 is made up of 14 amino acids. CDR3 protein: CSVEVHGSTDTQYF. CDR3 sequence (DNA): TGCAGCGTTGAAGTTCACGGCAGCACAGATACGCAGTATTTT.

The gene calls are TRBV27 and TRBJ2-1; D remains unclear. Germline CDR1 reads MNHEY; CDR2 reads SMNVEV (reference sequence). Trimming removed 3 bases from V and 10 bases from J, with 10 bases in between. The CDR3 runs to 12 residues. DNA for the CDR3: TGTGCCAGCAGTTTTCAAGGATACGAGCAGTTCTTC. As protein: CASSFQGYEQFF.

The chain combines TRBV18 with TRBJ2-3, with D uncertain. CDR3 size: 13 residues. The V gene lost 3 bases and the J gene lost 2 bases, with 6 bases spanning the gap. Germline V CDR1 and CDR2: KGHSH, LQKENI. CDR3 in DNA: TGTGCCAGCTCACCCCCGGTCACAGATACGCAGTATTTT. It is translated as CASSPPVTDTQYF. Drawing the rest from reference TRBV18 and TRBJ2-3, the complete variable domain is NAGVMQNPRHLVRRRGQEARLRCSPMKGHSHVYWYRQLPEEGLKFMVYLQKENIIDESGMPKERFSAEFPKEGPSILRIQQVVRGDSAAYFCASSPPVTDTQYFGPGTRLTVL.

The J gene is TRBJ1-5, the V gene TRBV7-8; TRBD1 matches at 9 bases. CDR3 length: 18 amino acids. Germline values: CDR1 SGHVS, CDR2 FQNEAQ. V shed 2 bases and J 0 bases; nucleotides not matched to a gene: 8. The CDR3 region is CASSLSGQGLYSNQPQHF. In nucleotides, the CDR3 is TGTGCCAGCAGCTTATCGGGACAGGGCCTATATAGCAATCAGCCCCAGCATTTT.

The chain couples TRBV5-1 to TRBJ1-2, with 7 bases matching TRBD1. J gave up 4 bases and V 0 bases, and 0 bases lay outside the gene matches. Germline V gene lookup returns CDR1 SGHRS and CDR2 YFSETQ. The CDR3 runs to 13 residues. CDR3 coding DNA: TGCGCCAGCAGCTTGGGGGACAGCTATGGCTACACCTTC. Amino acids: CASSLGDSYGYTF.

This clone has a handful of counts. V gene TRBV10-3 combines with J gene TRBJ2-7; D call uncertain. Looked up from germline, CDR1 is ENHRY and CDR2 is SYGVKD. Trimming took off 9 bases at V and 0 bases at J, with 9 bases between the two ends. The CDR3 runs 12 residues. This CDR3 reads CAMGQYSYEQYF. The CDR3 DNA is TGTGCCATGGGTCAATACTCCTACGAGCAGTACTTC.

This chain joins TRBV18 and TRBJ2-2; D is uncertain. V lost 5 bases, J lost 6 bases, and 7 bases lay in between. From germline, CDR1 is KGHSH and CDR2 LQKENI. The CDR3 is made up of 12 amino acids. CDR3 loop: CASSWQAGELFF. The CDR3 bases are TGTGCCAGCTCATGGCAGGCCGGGGAGCTGTTTTTT.